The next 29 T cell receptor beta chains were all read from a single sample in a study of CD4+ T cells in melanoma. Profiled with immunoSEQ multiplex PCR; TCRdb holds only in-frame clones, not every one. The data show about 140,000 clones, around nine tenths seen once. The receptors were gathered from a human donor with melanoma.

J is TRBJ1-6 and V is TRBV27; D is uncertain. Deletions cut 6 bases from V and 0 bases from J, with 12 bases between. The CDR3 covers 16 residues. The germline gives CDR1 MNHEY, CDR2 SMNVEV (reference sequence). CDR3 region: CASRALLSSYNSPLHF. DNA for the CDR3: TGTGCCAGCAGGGCGCTTCTTAGCTCCTATAATTCACCCCTCCACTTT.

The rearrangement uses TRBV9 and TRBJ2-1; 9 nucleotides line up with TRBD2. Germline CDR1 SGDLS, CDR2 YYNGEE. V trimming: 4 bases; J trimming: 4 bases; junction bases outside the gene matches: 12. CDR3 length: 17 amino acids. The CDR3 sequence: CASSPRLAEGPYNEQFF. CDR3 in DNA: TGTGCCAGCAGCCCGAGACTAGCGGAGGGACCGTACAATGAGCAGTTCTTC.

The CDR3 loop is CASSSTGGPIDTQYF. In nucleotides, the CDR3 is TGTGCCAGCAGCTCGACGGGGGGGCCGATAGATACGCAGTATTTT. J is TRBJ2-3 and V is TRBV7-2; 8 nucleotides line up with TRBD2. Trimming removed 4 bases from V and 5 bases from J; junction bases left unmatched: 8. This CDR3 region has 15 residues. Per germline, CDR1 SGHTA and CDR2 FQGNSA.

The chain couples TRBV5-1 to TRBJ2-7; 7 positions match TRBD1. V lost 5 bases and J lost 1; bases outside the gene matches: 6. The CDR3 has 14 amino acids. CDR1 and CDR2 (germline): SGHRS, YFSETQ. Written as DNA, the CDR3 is TGCGCCAGCAGGAGGGACAGACAGTCCTACGAGCAGTACTTC. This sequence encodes CASRRDRQSYEQYF.

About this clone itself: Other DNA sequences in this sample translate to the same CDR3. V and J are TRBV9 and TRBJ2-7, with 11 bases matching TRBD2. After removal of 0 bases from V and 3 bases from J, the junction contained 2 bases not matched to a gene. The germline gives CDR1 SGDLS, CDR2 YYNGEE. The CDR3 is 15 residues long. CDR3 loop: CASSVGLAGNYEQYF. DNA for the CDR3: TGTGCCAGCAGCGTAGGACTAGCGGGGAACTACGAGCAGTACTTC.

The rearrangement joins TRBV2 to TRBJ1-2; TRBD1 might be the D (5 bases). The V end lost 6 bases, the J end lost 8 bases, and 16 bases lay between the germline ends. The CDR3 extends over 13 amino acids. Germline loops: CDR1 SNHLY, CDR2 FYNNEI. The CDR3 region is CASRGDQGGGYTF. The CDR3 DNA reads TGTGCCAGCAGGGGGGACCAGGGTGGAGGCTACACCTTC. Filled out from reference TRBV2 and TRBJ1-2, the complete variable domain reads EPEVTQTPSHQVTQMGQEVILRCVPISNHLYFYWYRQILGQKVEFLVSFYNNEISEKSEIFDDQFSVERPDGSNFTLKIRSTKLEDSAMYFCASRGDQGGGYTFGSGTRLTVV.

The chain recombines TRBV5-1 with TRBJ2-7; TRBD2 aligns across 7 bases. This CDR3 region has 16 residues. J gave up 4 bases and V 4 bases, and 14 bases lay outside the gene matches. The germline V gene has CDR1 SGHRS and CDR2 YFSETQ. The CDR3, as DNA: TGCGCCAGCAGCCCCCGAGGTCCGGGGGGTCAGTACGAGCAGTACTTC. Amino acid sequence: CASSPRGPGGQYEQYF.

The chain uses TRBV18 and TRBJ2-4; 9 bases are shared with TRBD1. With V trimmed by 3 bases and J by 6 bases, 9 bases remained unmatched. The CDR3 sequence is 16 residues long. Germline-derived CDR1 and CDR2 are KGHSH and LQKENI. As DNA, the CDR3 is TGTGCCAGCTCACCCAAACAGGGGGCAGCGGGAAACATTCAGTACTTC. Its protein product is CASSPKQGAAGNIQYF.

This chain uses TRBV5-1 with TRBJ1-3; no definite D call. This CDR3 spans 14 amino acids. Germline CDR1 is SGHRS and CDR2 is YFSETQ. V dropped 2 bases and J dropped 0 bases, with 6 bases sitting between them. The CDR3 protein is CASSFDGSGNTIYF. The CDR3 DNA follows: TGCGCCAGCAGCTTTGACGGCTCTGGAAACACCATATATTTT.

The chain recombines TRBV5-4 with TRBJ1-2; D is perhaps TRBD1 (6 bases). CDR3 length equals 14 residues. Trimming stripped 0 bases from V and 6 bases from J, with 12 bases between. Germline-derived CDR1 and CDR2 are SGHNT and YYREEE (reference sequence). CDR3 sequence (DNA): TGTGCCAGCAGCTTGGTACAGGGATGGGATGGCTACACCTTC. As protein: CASSLVQGWDGYTF.

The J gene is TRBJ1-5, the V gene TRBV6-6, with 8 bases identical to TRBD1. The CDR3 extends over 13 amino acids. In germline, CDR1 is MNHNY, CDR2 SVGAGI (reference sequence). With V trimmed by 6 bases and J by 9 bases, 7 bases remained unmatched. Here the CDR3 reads CASRPGQGAPQHF. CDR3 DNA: TGTGCCAGCAGACCTGGACAGGGAGCGCCCCAGCATTTT.

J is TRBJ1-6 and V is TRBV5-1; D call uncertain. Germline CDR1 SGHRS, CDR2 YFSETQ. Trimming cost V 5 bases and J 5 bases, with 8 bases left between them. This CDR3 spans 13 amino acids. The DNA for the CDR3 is TGCGCCAGCAGTGCCGGGGATAATTCACCCCTCCACTTT. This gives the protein CASSAGDNSPLHF.

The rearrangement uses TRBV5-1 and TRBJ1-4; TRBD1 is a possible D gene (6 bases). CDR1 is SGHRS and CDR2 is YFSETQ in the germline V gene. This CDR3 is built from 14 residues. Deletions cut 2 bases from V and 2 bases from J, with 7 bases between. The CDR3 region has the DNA TGCGCCAGCAGCTTACAGGGTACTAATGAAAAACTGTTTTTT. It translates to CASSLQGTNEKLFF.

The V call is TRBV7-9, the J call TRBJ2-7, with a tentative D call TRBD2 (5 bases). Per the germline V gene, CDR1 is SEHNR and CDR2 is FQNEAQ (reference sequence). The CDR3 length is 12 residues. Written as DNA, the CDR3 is TGTGCGACGGCGGGTTTGGGCTACGAGCAGTACTTC. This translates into CATAGLGYEQYF.

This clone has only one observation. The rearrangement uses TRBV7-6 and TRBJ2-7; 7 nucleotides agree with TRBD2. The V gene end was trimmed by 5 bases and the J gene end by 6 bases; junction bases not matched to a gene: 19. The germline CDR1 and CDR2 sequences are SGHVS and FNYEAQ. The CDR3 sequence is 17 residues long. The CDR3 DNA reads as TGTGCCAGCAGCCCGTGGGGTGGCGGGAGTGTCTGGTCCGAGCAGTACTTC. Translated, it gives CASSPWGGGSVWSEQYF. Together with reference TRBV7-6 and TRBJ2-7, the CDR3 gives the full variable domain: GAGVSQSPRYKVTKRGQDVALRCDPISGHVSLYWYRQALGQGPEFLTYFNYEAQQDKSGLPNDRFSAERPEGSISTLTIQRTEQRDSAMYRCASSPWGGGSVWSEQYFGPGTRLTVT.

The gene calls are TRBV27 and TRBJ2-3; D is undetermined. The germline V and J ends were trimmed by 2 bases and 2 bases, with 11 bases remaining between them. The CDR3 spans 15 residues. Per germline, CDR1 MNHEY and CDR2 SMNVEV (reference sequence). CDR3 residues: CASSLSHFPTDTQYF. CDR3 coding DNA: TGTGCCAGCAGTTTAAGCCATTTCCCCACAGATACGCAGTATTTT.

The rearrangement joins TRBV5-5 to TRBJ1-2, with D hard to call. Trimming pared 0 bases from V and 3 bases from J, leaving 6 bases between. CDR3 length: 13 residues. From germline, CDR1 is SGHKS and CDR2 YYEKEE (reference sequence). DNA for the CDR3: TGTGCCAGCAGCTTGGTAGTGGACTATGGCTACACCTTC. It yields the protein CASSLVVDYGYTF.

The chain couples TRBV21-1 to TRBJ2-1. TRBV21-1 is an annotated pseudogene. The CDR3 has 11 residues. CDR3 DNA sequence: TGTGCCAGCAGCGGTACGTGTGAGCAGTTCTTC. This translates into CASSGTCEQFF.

The CDR3 reads CASAFETQYF. In DNA, the CDR3 is TGTGCCAGCGCTTTCGAGACCCAGTACTTC. The gene calls are TRBV6-6 and TRBJ2-5; no clear D. V shed 8 bases and J shed 5 bases, with 6 bases lying between them. In germline, CDR1 is MNHNY, CDR2 SVGAGI (reference sequence). The CDR3 runs 10 residues.

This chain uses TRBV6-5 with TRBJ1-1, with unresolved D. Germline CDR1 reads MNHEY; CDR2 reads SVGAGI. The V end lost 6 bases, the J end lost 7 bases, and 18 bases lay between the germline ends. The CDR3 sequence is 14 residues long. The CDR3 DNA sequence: TGTGCCAGCAGCCCATGGGTGCCTGACGATGAAGCTTTCTTT. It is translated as CASSPWVPDDEAFF.

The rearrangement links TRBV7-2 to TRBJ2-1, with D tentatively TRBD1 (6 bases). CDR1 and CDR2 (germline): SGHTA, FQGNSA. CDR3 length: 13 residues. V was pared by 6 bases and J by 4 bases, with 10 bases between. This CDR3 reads CASRSDSYNEQFF. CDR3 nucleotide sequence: TGTGCCAGCAGGTCGGACAGTTACAATGAGCAGTTCTTC.

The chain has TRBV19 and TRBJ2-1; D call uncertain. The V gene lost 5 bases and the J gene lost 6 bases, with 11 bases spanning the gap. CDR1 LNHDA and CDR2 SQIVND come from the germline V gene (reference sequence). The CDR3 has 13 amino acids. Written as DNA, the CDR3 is TGTGCCAGTAGTGCACACGAATCCAATGAGCAGTTCTTC. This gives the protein CASSAHESNEQFF.

CDR3 in amino acids: CASSVDVSGYNEQFF. In DNA, the CDR3 is TGTGCCAGCAGCGTAGATGTTAGCGGCTACAATGAGCAGTTCTTC. V usage is TRBV9 and J usage is TRBJ2-1, with D tentatively TRBD2 (6 bases). The CDR3 contains 15 residues. V gave up 0 bases and J gave up 3 bases, with 10 bases separating them. Germline V gene sequence: CDR1 SGDLS, CDR2 YYNGEE.

For the CDR3, the DNA is TGCGCCAGCAGTGAGTCGGGACGCACCGGCTCTGGGGCCAACGTCCTGACTTTC. Residues: CASSESGRTGSGANVLTF. The rearrangement links TRBV10-1 to TRBJ2-6, with D perhaps TRBD1 or TRBD2 (5 bases each). This CDR3 region has 18 residues. The germline gives CDR1 WNHNN, CDR2 SYGVQD (reference sequence). Between the trimmed V and J ends, which lost 0 bases and 0 bases, there was a span of 12 bases.

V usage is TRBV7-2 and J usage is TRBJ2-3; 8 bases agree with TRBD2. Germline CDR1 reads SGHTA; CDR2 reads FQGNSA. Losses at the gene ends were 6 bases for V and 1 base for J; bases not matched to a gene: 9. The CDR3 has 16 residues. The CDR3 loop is CASRKHSGGRTDTQYF. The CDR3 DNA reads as TGTGCCAGCAGAAAACACAGCGGGGGCCGCACAGATACGCAGTATTTT.

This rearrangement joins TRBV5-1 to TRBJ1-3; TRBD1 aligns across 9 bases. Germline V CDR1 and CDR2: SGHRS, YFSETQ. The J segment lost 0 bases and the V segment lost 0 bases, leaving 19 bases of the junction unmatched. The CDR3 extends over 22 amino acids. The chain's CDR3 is CASSLGRGLGTGLYSSGNTIYF. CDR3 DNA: TGCGCCAGCAGCTTGGGCCGGGGTTTGGGGACAGGGCTGTATAGCTCTGGAAACACCATATATTTT.

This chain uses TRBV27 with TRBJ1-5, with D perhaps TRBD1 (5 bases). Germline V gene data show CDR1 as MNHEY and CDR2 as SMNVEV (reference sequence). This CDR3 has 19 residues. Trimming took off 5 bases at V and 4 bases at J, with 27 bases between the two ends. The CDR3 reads CASSPRGVLRDLVNQPQHF. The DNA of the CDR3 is TGTGCCAGCAGTCCGCGAGGGGTGCTGAGGGACCTGGTGAATCAGCCCCAGCATTTT.

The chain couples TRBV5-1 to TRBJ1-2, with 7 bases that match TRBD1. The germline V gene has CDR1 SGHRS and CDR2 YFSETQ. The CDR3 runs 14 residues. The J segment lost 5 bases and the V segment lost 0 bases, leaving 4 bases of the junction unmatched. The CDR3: CASSLVDRVYGYTF. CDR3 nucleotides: TGCGCCAGCAGCTTGGTTGACAGGGTGTATGGCTACACCTTC.

DNA of the CDR3: TGTGCCAGCTCACCACCCATTGCAGGGGGATACGAGCAGTACTTC. This codes for CASSPPIAGGYEQYF. The V call is TRBV18, the J call TRBJ2-7, with 7 bases that match TRBD1. CDR3 length: 15 residues. V shed 0 bases, J shed 4 bases, and the junction held 6 bases outside the gene matches. The germline V gene encodes CDR1 KGHSH and CDR2 LQKENI.